The 9 T cell receptor beta chains below all came from one sample that was sequenced in a study of OX40 agonist ivuxolimab in advanced cancers. The assay was immunoSEQ multiplex PCR, and TCRdb's table has in-frame clones only and misses some. The sample lists about 60,000 clones; more than 75% were seen once. The material was CD4+ or CD8+ T cells sorted from blood, obtained in a trial of the OX40 agonist ivuxolimab. The receptor set was obtained from an adult with an advanced solid tumor such as melanoma, head and neck, liver or kidney cancer.

The rearrangement links TRBV9 to TRBJ2-2, with TRBD1 as a possible D gene (6 bases). The V gene's germline CDR1 is SGDLS and CDR2 YYNGEE. The CDR3 sequence is 13 residues long. In nucleotides, the CDR3 is TGTGCTACAGGGCAGAGCGTCACCGGGGAGCTGTTTTTT. As protein: CATGQSVTGELFF.

J is TRBJ2-7 and V is TRBV6-1, with 9 bases lining up with TRBD1. Unmatched junction bases numbered 11, after V lost 8 bases and J lost 6 bases. Germline CDR1 and CDR2: MNHNS and SASEGT. The CDR3 extends over 14 amino acids. The CDR3 sequence: CASLRGDREGEQYF. CDR3 bases: TGTGCCAGCCTCCGGGGGGACAGGGAGGGCGAGCAGTACTTC.

In its sample, this clone was seen a few times. The genes are TRBV29-1 and TRBJ2-7; 7 bases are a match to TRBD1. The CDR3 is made up of 14 amino acids. The germline V gene encodes CDR1 SQVTM and CDR2 ANQGSEA. The ends lost 4 bases at V and 1 base at J; junction bases unmatched: 7. In DNA form, the CDR3 reads TGCAGCGTTGCAGGGACAGCTTCTTCCTACGAGCAGTACTTC. It translates to CSVAGTASSYEQYF.

The rearrangement links TRBV5-1 to TRBJ2-1; 10 bases match TRBD1. This CDR3 spans 14 amino acids. Germline V gene data show CDR1 as SGHRS and CDR2 as YFSETQ. Germline trimming cut 5 bases from V and 9 bases from J; bases unmatched to any gene: 8. CDR3 nucleotide sequence: TGCGCCAGCAGGCCCGGGACAGGGGACGGTGAGCAGTTCTTC. Its protein product is CASRPGTGDGEQFF.

This clone was found a few times. The chain recombines TRBV5-1 with TRBJ2-3; 7 nucleotides agree with TRBD1. V lost 0 bases, J lost 4 bases, and 5 bases stayed unmatched. CDR1 is SGHRS, CDR2 YFSETQ, per germline. The CDR3 totals 15 residues. CDR3 sequence reads: CASSLVGTGADTQYF. The CDR3 nucleotides read TGCGCCAGCAGCTTGGTGGGCACAGGGGCAGATACGCAGTATTTT.

On this clone itself: Sequence at one end of the junction differs from germline and may be a read error. V and J are TRBV7-7 and TRBJ2-3, with 10 bases matching TRBD1. The CDR3 extends over 16 amino acids. CDR1 SSHAT and CDR2 FNYEAQ come from the germline V gene (reference sequence). CDR3 sequence reads: CASSLGGTGVADTQYF. Here the CDR3 DNA reads TGTGCTAGCAGCTTAGGAGGGACAGGGGTCGCAGATACGCAGTATTTT.

The J gene is TRBJ1-2, the V gene TRBV2; TRBD1 might be the D (5 bases). CDR1 is SNHLY, CDR2 FYNNEI, per germline. V lost 6 bases, J lost 8 bases, and 13 bases lay in between. This CDR3 region has 12 residues. The CDR3 loop is CASRDGGGGYTF. Written as DNA, the CDR3 is TGTGCCAGCAGGGACGGCGGGGGGGGCTACACCTTC.

The V and J genes are TRBV29-1 and TRBJ2-1; 14 bases line up with TRBD2. V was clipped by 4 bases and J by 9 bases; unmatched bases: 8. This CDR3 spans 15 amino acids. Germline CDR1 reads SQVTM; CDR2 reads ANQGSEA. The CDR3 protein is CSVGVGTSGRGEQFF. The CDR3 DNA reads as TGCAGCGTTGGGGTAGGGACTAGCGGGAGAGGTGAGCAGTTCTTC.

This clone was observed a handful of times. The chain carries TRBV2 and TRBJ2-5; either TRBD1 or TRBD2 may supply D (7 bases each). The CDR3 is 12 amino acids. V lost 10 bases and J lost 5, with 14 bases in between. Germline-derived CDR1 and CDR2 are SNHLY and FYNNEI. The DNA of the CDR3 is TGTGCCACAGGGGGGGAACGGGAGACCCAGTACTTC. It yields the protein CATGGERETQYF.